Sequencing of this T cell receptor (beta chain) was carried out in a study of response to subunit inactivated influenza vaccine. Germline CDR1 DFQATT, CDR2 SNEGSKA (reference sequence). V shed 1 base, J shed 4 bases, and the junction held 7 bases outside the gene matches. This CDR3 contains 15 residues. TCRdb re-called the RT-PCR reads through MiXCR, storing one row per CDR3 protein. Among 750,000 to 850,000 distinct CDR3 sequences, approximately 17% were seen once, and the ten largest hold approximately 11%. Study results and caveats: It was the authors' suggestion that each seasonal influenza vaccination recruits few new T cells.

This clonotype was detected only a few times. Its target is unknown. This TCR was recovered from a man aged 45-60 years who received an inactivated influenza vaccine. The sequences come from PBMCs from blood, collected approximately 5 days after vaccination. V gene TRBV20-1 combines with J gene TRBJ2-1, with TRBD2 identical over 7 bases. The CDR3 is CSARGGSGKYNEQFF. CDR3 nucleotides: TGCAGTGCTAGAGGGGGGAGCGGGAAGTACAATGAGCAGTTCTTC.